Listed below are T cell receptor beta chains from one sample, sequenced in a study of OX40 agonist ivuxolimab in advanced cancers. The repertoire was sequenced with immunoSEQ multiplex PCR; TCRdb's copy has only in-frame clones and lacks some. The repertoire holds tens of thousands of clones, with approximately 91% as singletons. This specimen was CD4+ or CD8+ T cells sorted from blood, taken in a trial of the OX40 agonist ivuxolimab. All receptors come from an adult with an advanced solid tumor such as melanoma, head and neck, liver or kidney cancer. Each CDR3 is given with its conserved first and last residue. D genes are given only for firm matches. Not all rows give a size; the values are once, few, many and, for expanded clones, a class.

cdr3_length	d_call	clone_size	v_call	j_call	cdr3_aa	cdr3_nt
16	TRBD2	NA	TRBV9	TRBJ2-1	CASSPHTSGGNNEQFF	TGTGCCAGCAGCCCCCATACTAGCGGGGGTAACAATGAGCAGTTCTTC
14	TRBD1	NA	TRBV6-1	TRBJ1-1	CASPPTGTNTEAFF	TGTGCCAGTCCCCCGACAGGGACAAACACTGAAGCTTTCTTT
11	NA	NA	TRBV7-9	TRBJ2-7	CASSLAQAQYF	TGTGCCAGCAGCTTAGCCCAGGCCCAATACTTC
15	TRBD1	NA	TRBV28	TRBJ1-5	CASSYGQGGNQPQHF	TGTGCCAGCAGTTACGGACAGGGAGGCAATCAGCCCCAGCATTTT
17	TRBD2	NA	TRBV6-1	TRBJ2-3	CASSEGLWRDLTDTQYF	TGTGCCAGCAGTGAGGGACTATGGCGGGACCTCACAGATACGCAGTATTTT
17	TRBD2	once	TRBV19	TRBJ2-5	CASRQDGLAGAGETQYF	TGTGCCAGTAGGCAAGATGGTCTAGCGGGAGCGGGGGAGACCCAGTACTTC
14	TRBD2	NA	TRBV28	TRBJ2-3	CASGTSASTDTQYF	TGTGCCAGCGGCACTAGCGCTAGCACAGATACGCAGTATTTT
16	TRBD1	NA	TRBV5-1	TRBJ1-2	CASSYAPDRANYGYTF	TGCGCCAGCAGCTACGCTCCGGACAGGGCAAACTATGGCTACACCTTC
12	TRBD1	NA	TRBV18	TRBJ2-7	CASSRTGEGQYF	TGTGCCAGCTCACGGACAGGGGAAGGGCAGTACTTC
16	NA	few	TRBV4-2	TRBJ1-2	CASSPDPSDGYYGYTF	TGTGCCAGCAGCCCTGATCCCTCGGACGGCTACTATGGCTACACCTTC
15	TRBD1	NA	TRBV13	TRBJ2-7	CASSLVRQGIGEQYF	TGTGCCAGCAGCTTAGTCCGACAGGGAATCGGCGAGCAGTACTTC